This TCR beta chain was documented in a study of tumor and adjacent non-tumor tissue in lung cancer. Whole-study context: On average, productive TCRbeta reads reached some 4.2 million per sample.

Notes on the study in general: Normal lung showed higher cumulative top 100 clone frequency than tumor.

No cell sorting was done before RNA was extracted from the tissue. The normal lung tissue was taken more than 3 cm from the tumor edge. V was trimmed by 5 bases and J by 4 bases, leaving 14 bases between them. Germline V gene data show CDR1 as SGHAT and CDR2 as FQNNGV. The CDR3 consists of 15 residues. This clonotype counts as large (0.1 to 1%). Its antigen is not identified. TCRbeta libraries were built with three rounds of nested PCR, modified from ARM-PCR. Each CDR3 protein is one row after TCRdb ran MiXCR on the multiplex PCR reads. This sample has some 73,000 distinct CDR3 sequences, with roughly 80% found just once.

The chain employs TRBV11-2 and TRBJ2-2, with no clear D. Sequences were obtained from distant non-tumor lung tissue. The sequence was collected from a man aged 60 to 69 with non-small cell lung cancer. In DNA, the CDR3 is TGTGCCAGCAGCGAAGGTGGCCGAAGCACCGGGGAGCTGTTTTTT. Encoded protein: CASSEGGRSTGELFF.